One sample yielded the 25 T cell receptor beta chains listed below, sequenced in a study of CD8+CD57+ T cells in acquired aplastic anemia. Selection for sequencing was limited to patients who had shown CD8+CD57+ cell expansion by flow cytometry. The template for TCR beta VDJ and CDR3 sequence profiling was genomic DNA. TCRdb re-called the reads through MiXCR, storing one row per CDR3 protein. This table holds hundreds of thousands of distinct CDR3 sequences, 65% to 90% found once. The sample taken for sequencing was sorted CD4+, CD8+, or CD8+CD57+ T cells (not recorded which) from PBMCs. Source of these receptors: a human donor with aplastic anemia.

This chain joins TRBV7-2 and TRBJ2-1; TRBD2 aligns across 8 bases. Germline CDR1 and CDR2: SGHTA and FQGNSA. The CDR3 is 16 amino acids. With 3 bases clipped from V and 12 bases from J, the junction kept 16 bases outside the gene matches. DNA of the CDR3: TGTGCCAGCAGCTTTCAACCCGGGGGGGCGGGCGGTTCGCAGTTCTTC. As protein: CASSFQPGGAGGSQFF.

The chain recombines TRBV7-2 with TRBJ2-1; D is ambiguous. V lost 2 bases to trimming and J lost 6 bases, with 11 bases between them. CDR1 and CDR2 from the germline V gene are SGHTA and FQGNSA. The CDR3 is 14 amino acids. The DNA of the CDR3 is TGTGCCAGCAGCTTATGGGCAGGCGCCAATGAGCAGTTCTTC. Its translation: CASSLWAGANEQFF.

This clonotype was picked up one time. The J gene is TRBJ1-1, the V gene TRBV7-6; maybe TRBD1 (6 bases). This CDR3 region has 15 residues. With 3 bases removed from V and 14 bases from J, the gap between germline ends came to 25 bases. Looked up from germline, CDR1 is SGHVS and CDR2 is FNYEAQ. DNA for the CDR3: TGTGCCAGCAGCTTCGGTCGAGGACAGTATAGCAATCAGTTCTTT. This encodes CASSFGRGQYSNQFF.

This clonotype showed up many times. The V gene is TRBV9, the J gene TRBJ2-1, with 11 bases aligning to TRBD2. CDR3 length: 16 residues. Germline values: CDR1 SGDLS, CDR2 YYNGEE. Losses at the gene ends were 4 bases for V and 9 bases for J; bases not matched to a gene: 12. The CDR3 is CASSPRLAGILGEQFF. CDR3 bases: TGTGCCAGCAGCCCCAGACTAGCGGGAATTCTTGGTGAGCAGTTCTTC.

In regard to this clonotype: Since the CDR3 does not end with the conserved phenylalanine or tryptophan, this likely comes from a read error. The DNA is omitted, as the CDR3 cannot be located on it reliably, and the CDR3 follows TCRdb's listing. This chain connects TRBV7-9 to TRBJ1-5; whether TRBD1, the table's D call, matches the DNA was not checked. The CDR3 contains 13 residues when both ends are counted. In germline, CDR1 is SEHNR, CDR2 FQNEAQ (reference sequence). This CDR3 is CASSFTGEASEQY.

The genes are TRBV12-2 and TRBJ1-1. TRBV12-2 is flagged as a pseudogene. This CDR3 contains 15 residues. Written as DNA, the CDR3 is TGTGCAAGTCGCTTGGGACTAGCGGGGAGGCCCGGGGAGTTCTTT. Its protein is CASRLGLAGRPGEFF.

The chain has TRBV19 and TRBJ1-5; possibly TRBD1 for D (5 bases). This CDR3 region has 13 residues. The ends were cut back, 10 bases at V and 3 bases at J, with 13 bases in the middle. Germline V CDR1 and CDR2: LNHDA, SQIVND (reference sequence). The CDR3 loop is CATVTGVNQPQHF. The CDR3 region has the DNA TGTGCCACTGTTACGGGGGTCAATCAGCCCCAGCATTTT. The full variable domain, completed using reference TRBV19 and TRBJ1-5, is DGGITQSPKYLFRKEGQNVTLSCEQNLNHDAMYWYRQDPGQGLRLIYYSQIVNDFQKGDIAEGYSVSREKKESFPLTVTSAQKNPTAFYLCATVTGVNQPQHFGDGTRLSIL.

As regards this clonotype: The junction shows a germline mismatch at one end, possibly a read error. This chain uses TRBV7-8 with TRBJ1-1; D remains unclear. Per germline, CDR1 SGHVS and CDR2 FQNEAQ. This CDR3 has 15 residues. In nucleotides, the CDR3 is TGTGCCAGCAGCTTAGCGCTGACACCCAACACTGAATCTTTCTTT. Translating gives CASSLALTPNTESFF. Full variable domain (remainder filled in from reference TRBV7-8 and TRBJ1-1): GAGVSQSPRYKVAKRGQDVALRCDPISGHVSLFWYQQALGQGPEFLTYFQNEAQLDKSGLPSDRFFAERPEGSVSTLKIQRTQQEDSAVYLCASSLALTPNTESFFGQGTRLTVV.

Concerning this clonotype: The junction departs from the called germline gene at one end, perhaps through a read error. J is TRBJ1-6 and V is TRBV2; TRBD1 matches 10 bases. Germline CDR1 and CDR2: SNHLY and FYNNEI. This CDR3 region has 14 residues. The CDR3 loop reads CASSADRGHSHLHF. The CDR3 DNA follows: TGTGCCAGCAGCGCTGACAGGGGGCATTCACACCTCCACTTT.

This clonotype was detected once. Without the conserved terminal phenylalanine or tryptophan, this CDR3 likely stems from a read error. Because the CDR3's place on the DNA is in doubt, the DNA is left out and the CDR3 is given as listed by TCRdb. J is TRBJ2-1 and V is TRBV19; TRBD2 is the table's D call and was not checked against the DNA. Both ends counted, the CDR3 spans 16 residues. Germline V lookup: CDR1 LNHDA, CDR2 SQIVND (reference sequence). Here the CDR3 reads CASSIASGTYNKQLFV.

About this clonotype: Lacking the conserved final phenylalanine or tryptophan, this CDR3 likely reflects a read error. Because the CDR3's place on the DNA is in doubt, the DNA is left out and the CDR3 is given as listed by TCRdb. The chain is built from TRBV7-9 and TRBJ2-3. Germline V gene lookup returns CDR1 SEHNR and CDR2 FQNEAQ (reference sequence). Counting both end residues, the CDR3 totals 13 amino acids. The CDR3 protein is CASSLGVRCWHRG.

Notes on this clonotype: Germline is not matched at one junction end, which may reflect a read error. The rearrangement joins TRBV2 to TRBJ1-2; 10 bases are shared with TRBD1. The CDR3 is 15 amino acids. Germline V gives CDR1 SNHLY, CDR2 FYNNEI. The CDR3 sequence: CASSLTGGADFGYAF. DNA for the CDR3: TGTGCCAGCAGCTTGACAGGGGGCGCTGACTTTGGATACGCCTTC.

V and J are TRBV7-8 and TRBJ2-7; D is perhaps TRBD1 or TRBD2 (5 bases each). The CDR3 runs to 18 residues. Trimming shortened V by 3 bases and J by 4 bases, and 25 bases separated the two germline ends. Germline V gene data show CDR1 as SGHVS and CDR2 as FQNEAQ. The CDR3 sequence is CASSFQGDPDTQYYEQYF. The CDR3 DNA follows: TGTGCCAGCAGCTTTCAGGGAGACCCCGATACCCAGTATTACGAGCAGTACTTC. Complete variable domain (other parts from reference TRBV7-8 and TRBJ2-7): GAGVSQSPRYKVAKRGQDVALRCDPISGHVSLFWYQQALGQGPEFLTYFQNEAQLDKSGLPSDRFFAERPEGSVSTLKIQRTQQEDSAVYLCASSFQGDPDTQYYEQYFGPGTRLTVT.

The V gene is TRBV7-9, the J gene TRBJ2-3, with 7 bases matching TRBD2. This CDR3 spans 14 amino acids. The junction had 8 bases not matched to a gene; V was cut back by 5 bases and J by 6 bases. Germline V lookup: CDR1 SEHNR, CDR2 FQNEAQ (reference sequence). CDR3 sequence (DNA): TGTGCCAGCAGCGCAGTGGGAGGGCCCGATACGCAGTATTTT. This encodes CASSAVGGPDTQYF.

In its sample, this clonotype was seen once. The rearrangement joins TRBV9 to TRBJ1-4, with D unresolved. V shed 4 bases and J shed 17 bases, with 24 bases lying between them. Per the germline V gene, CDR1 is SGDLS and CDR2 is YYNGEE. This CDR3 has 14 residues. In nucleotides, the CDR3 is TGTGCCAGCAGCTTAGCCTCAAACATTCAAAACTTCTTTTTT. This gives the protein CASSLASNIQNFFF.

A remark on this clonotype: A junction boundary mismatches the germline segment, possibly from a read error. The V and J genes are TRBV2 and TRBJ2-3, with D hard to call. Germline lookup yields CDR1 SNHLY and CDR2 FYNNEI. The CDR3 spans 14 residues. CDR3 region: CASSLASGGAVLHF. The DNA of the CDR3 is TGTGCCAGCAGCCTGGCGTCCGGTGGCGCCGTGCTTCATTTT.

The V and J genes are TRBV19 and TRBJ2-3; 8 positions agree with TRBD2. The CDR3 spans 14 residues. J gave up 6 bases and V 3 bases, and 5 bases lay outside the gene matches. Germline values: CDR1 LNHDA, CDR2 SQIVND (reference sequence). CDR3 amino acids: CASSMAGGPDTQYF. As DNA, the CDR3 is TGTGCCAGTAGTATGGCGGGGGGTCCCGATACGCAGTATTTT.

This clonotype was detected many times. The chain joins TRBV7-9 to TRBJ2-7; D is uncertain. Germline V CDR1 and CDR2: SEHNR, FQNEAQ (reference sequence). Trimming stripped 1 base from V and 2 bases from J, with 9 bases between. This CDR3 spans 14 amino acids. The CDR3 DNA is TGTGCCAGCAGCTTAGAGACTGAACCCTACGAGCAGTACTTC. The encoded protein is CASSLETEPYEQYF. Complete variable domain (other parts from reference TRBV7-9 and TRBJ2-7): DTGVSQNPRHKITKRGQNVTFRCDPISEHNRLYWYRQTLGQGPEFLTYFQNEAQLEKSRLLSDRFSAERPKGSFSTLEIQRTEQGDSAMYLCASSLETEPYEQYFGPGTRLTVT.

This clonotype was counted a few times. A junction end diverges from the germline sequence, so it may reflect a read error. The chain couples TRBV25-1 to TRBJ1-1; D unresolved. From germline, CDR1 is MGHDK and CDR2 SYGVNS. The CDR3 consists of 12 residues. The CDR3 nucleotides are TGTGCTAGCAGCCGGATGAACACTGAAGCTTTCTTT. It codes for CASSRMNTEAFF. Variable domain in full (rest from reference TRBV25-1 and TRBJ1-1): EADIYQTPRYLVIGTGKKITLECSQTMGHDKMYWYQQDPGMELHLIHYSYGVNSTEKGDLSSESTVSRIRTEHFPLTLESARPSHTSQYLCASSRMNTEAFFGQGTRLTVV.

V gene TRBV19 combines with J gene TRBJ2-7, with D possibly matching TRBD1 (5 bases). This CDR3 has 15 residues. V lost 5 bases and J 5 bases, leaving 19 bases between the germline ends. Germline V gene data show CDR1 as LNHDA and CDR2 as SQIVND (reference sequence). DNA of the CDR3: TGTGCCAGTAGTGAGTCTTCAGGAGAGGACAACGAGCAGTACTTC. Protein product: CASSESSGEDNEQYF.

This chain uses TRBV11-2 with TRBJ1-1; D is uncertain. With 4 bases removed from V and 4 bases from J, the gap between germline ends came to 16 bases. Germline CDR1 SGHAT, CDR2 FQNNGV. This CDR3 comprises 15 residues. CDR3 DNA sequence: TGTGCCAGCAGCTGGGGTGGAGGGTCGGCCACTGAAGCTTTCTTT. It translates to CASSWGGGSATEAFF.

The V call is TRBV9, the J call TRBJ1-4; 7 bases are shared with TRBD1. The CDR3 spans 14 residues. Germline lookup yields CDR1 SGDLS and CDR2 YYNGEE. J lost 3 bases, V lost 7 bases, and 6 bases had no gene match. The CDR3 region is CASGKGAANEKLFF. DNA of the CDR3: TGTGCCAGCGGCAAGGGGGCGGCTAATGAAAAACTGTTTTTT.

The chain couples TRBV5-4 to TRBJ2-7, with 7 bases lining up with TRBD2. CDR3 length: 13 amino acids. Germline CDR1 SGHNT, CDR2 YYREEE (reference sequence). The ends lost 4 bases at V and 2 bases at J; junction bases unmatched: 3. The CDR3 sequence: CASSTTSAYEQYF. DNA for the CDR3: TGTGCCAGCAGCACCACTAGCGCCTACGAGCAGTACTTC.

A remark on this clonotype: The CDR3 end shows no conserved phenylalanine or tryptophan, and so a read error is likely. It is unclear where the CDR3 begins or ends on the DNA, so no DNA is shown, and the CDR3 is as TCRdb lists it. This sequence joins TRBV7-6 and TRBJ2-2; TRBD2, the table's D call, lacks a check against the DNA. The CDR3 is 13 amino acids in total, end residues counted. Looked up from germline, CDR1 is SGHVS and CDR2 is FNYEAQ. The CDR3 sequence: CASTLGRAPAGSN.

About this clonotype: One end of the junction does not line up with germline, which may come from a read error. V gene TRBV19 combines with J gene TRBJ2-1, with D perhaps TRBD1 or TRBD2 (5 bases each). The CDR3 spans 15 residues. Germline V gene data show CDR1 as LNHDA and CDR2 as SQIVND (reference sequence). The DNA for the CDR3 is TGTGCCAGTAGTATTGCTTGGGGGTACAATCAGGCCCAGCACTTC. It encodes CASSIAWGYNQAQHF.